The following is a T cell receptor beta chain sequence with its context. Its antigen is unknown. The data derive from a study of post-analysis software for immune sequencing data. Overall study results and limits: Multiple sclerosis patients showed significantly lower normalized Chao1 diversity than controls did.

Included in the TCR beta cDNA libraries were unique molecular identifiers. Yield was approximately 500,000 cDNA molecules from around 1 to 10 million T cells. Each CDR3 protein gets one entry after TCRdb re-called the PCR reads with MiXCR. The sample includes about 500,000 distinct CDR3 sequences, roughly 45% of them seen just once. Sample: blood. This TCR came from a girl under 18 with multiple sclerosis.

In DNA form, the CDR3 reads TGCAGTGCTAGCGGGCAGACCGACACTGAAGCTTTCTTT. It codes for CSASGQTDTEAFF. This chain uses TRBV20-1 with TRBJ1-1; D is ambiguous. V lost 3 bases and J lost 3, with 11 bases in between. The V gene's germline CDR1 is DFQATT and CDR2 SNEGSKA (reference sequence). CDR3 size: 13 residues.